Following are 17 T cell receptor beta chains from one sample sequenced in a study of T cell responses to AZD1222 COVID-19 vaccine. The data were produced by immunoSEQ multiplex PCR, yet TCRdb's version contains in-frame clones alone and is incomplete. Of about 110,000 clones in the sample, 85% to 95% were seen once. The sequencing here drew on peripheral blood, taken 28 days after the second AZD1222 dose. These receptors originate from an adult who received the AZD1222 COVID-19 vaccine.

This chain joins TRBV6-6 and TRBJ2-5, with 7 bases aligning to TRBD1. This CDR3 is built from 15 residues. V was clipped by 6 bases and J by 5 bases; unmatched bases: 12. Per the germline V gene, CDR1 is MNHNY and CDR2 is SVGAGI (reference sequence). The CDR3 nucleotides read TGTGCCAGCAGAGGGGAAGCAGGGGGAGAGGAGACCCAGTACTTC. This codes for CASRGEAGGEETQYF.

The chain is built from TRBV3-1 (or the pseudogene TRBV3-2) and TRBJ2-7; D gene uncertain. CDR1 and CDR2 from the germline V gene are LGHDT and YNNKEL (reference sequence). The ends were cut back, 3 bases at V and 7 bases at J, with 16 bases in the middle. The CDR3 is 14 amino acids. In DNA form, the CDR3 reads TGTGCCAGCAGCCACACTCCCCCCCAGAAGGAGCAGTACTTC. It translates to CASSHTPPQKEQYF.

The chain has TRBV20-1 and TRBJ1-1; D gene ambiguous. The V gene's germline CDR1 is DFQATT and CDR2 SNEGSKA (reference sequence). The CDR3 runs to 13 residues. V lost 3 bases and J lost 7, with 15 bases in between. In nucleotides, the CDR3 is TGCAGTGCTAGTCCTTCCGGAGGCGGTGAAGCTTTCTTT. This encodes CSASPSGGGEAFF.

This chain uses TRBV29-1 with TRBJ2-3; no reliable D call. The V gene lost 1 base and the J gene lost 2 bases, with 7 bases spanning the gap. Germline CDR1 reads SQVTM; CDR2 reads ANQGSEA. This CDR3 comprises 13 residues. The CDR3 region has the DNA TGCAGCGTTGAAGTCCAAGTCACAGATACGCAGTATTTT. It translates to CSVEVQVTDTQYF.

This chain joins TRBV5-1 and TRBJ1-6, with D uncertain. CDR1 and CDR2 (germline): SGHRS, YFSETQ. There are 15 residues in the CDR3. Deletions cut 2 bases from V and 8 bases from J, with 14 bases between. CDR3 sequence reads: CASSFIGQSYSPLHF. The DNA for the CDR3 is TGCGCCAGCAGCTTTATTGGGCAGTCCTATTCACCCCTCCACTTT. Supplemented by reference TRBV5-1 and TRBJ1-6, the full variable domain reads KAGVTQTPRYLIKTRGQQVTLSCSPISGHRSVSWYQQTPGQGLQFLFEYFSETQRNKGNFPGRFSGRQFSNSRSEMNVSTLELGDSALYLCASSFIGQSYSPLHFGNGTRLTVT.

The chain has TRBV25-1 and TRBJ1-2; a possible D gene is TRBD1 (6 bases). Germline CDR1 is MGHDK and CDR2 is SYGVNS. The CDR3 spans 11 residues. The germline V and J ends were trimmed by 10 bases and 6 bases, with 12 bases remaining between them. The CDR3 loop reads CATTGSDGYTF. In nucleotides, the CDR3 is TGTGCCACCACAGGGTCTGATGGCTACACCTTC.

The gene calls are TRBV4-1 and TRBJ1-1; D possibly corresponds to TRBD1 (5 bases). Looked up from germline, CDR1 is MGHRA and CDR2 is YSYEKL. Trimming pared 0 bases from V and 4 bases from J, leaving 6 bases between. CDR3 length: 13 amino acids. DNA for the CDR3: TGCGCCAGCAGCCAAGATGGGGGCACTGAAGCTTTCTTT. Its protein is CASSQDGGTEAFF.

The rearrangement joins TRBV28 to TRBJ2-1; unclear D gene. The CDR3 has 14 residues. The germline V and J ends were trimmed by 7 bases and 1 base, with 11 bases remaining between them. Per the germline V gene, CDR1 is MDHEN and CDR2 is SYDVKM. The CDR3 nucleotides read TGTGCCAGCATGACCAGTTCTTCCTACAATGAGCAGTTCTTC. This encodes CASMTSSSYNEQFF.

The chain links TRBV14 to TRBJ1-4; D is unclear. The CDR3 consists of 12 residues. The ends were cut back, 4 bases at V and 3 bases at J, with 3 bases in the middle. Germline V gene sequence: CDR1 SGHDN, CDR2 FVKESK. CDR3 in DNA: TGTGCCAGCAGCCGGCCTAATGAAAAACTGTTTTTT. Amino acid sequence: CASSRPNEKLFF.

The CDR3 spells CAPLGKNIQYF. In DNA form, the CDR3 reads TGCGCTCCGTTGGGGAAAAACATTCAGTACTTC. This sequence joins TRBV5-1 and TRBJ2-4; no reliable D call. The CDR3 runs to 11 residues. Germline V gene sequence: CDR1 SGHRS, CDR2 YFSETQ. The whole variable domain, filled in from reference TRBV5-1 and TRBJ2-4, reads KAGVTQTPRYLIKTRGQQVTLSCSPISGHRSVSWYQQTPGQGLQFLFEYFSETQRNKGNFPGRFSGRQFSNSRSEMNVSTLELGDSALYLCAPLGKNIQYFGAGTRLSVL.

The chain employs TRBV7-9 and TRBJ2-3; tentative D call: TRBD2 (5 bases). CDR3 length equals 16 residues. Germline V gene lookup returns CDR1 SEHNR and CDR2 FQNEAQ (reference sequence). Trimming shortened V by 1 base and J by 7 bases, and 18 bases separated the two germline ends. The CDR3 reads CASSLGFAGLLNTQYF. DNA of the CDR3: TGTGCCAGCAGCTTAGGGTTTGCGGGTTTGCTCAATACGCAGTATTTT.

This clone was observed once. The chain joins TRBV3-1 (or the pseudogene TRBV3-2) to TRBJ2-7; 8 bases map to TRBD1. Unmatched junction bases numbered 5, after V lost 4 bases and J lost 3 bases. CDR3 length: 14 amino acids. Germline V lookup: CDR1 LGHDT, CDR2 YNNKEL (reference sequence). CDR3 region: CASSPGQGNYEQYF. For the CDR3, the DNA is TGTGCCAGCAGCCCAGGACAGGGTAACTACGAGCAGTACTTC.

V gene TRBV7-9 combines with J gene TRBJ1-1; unclear D gene. The CDR3 runs 12 residues. In germline, CDR1 is SEHNR, CDR2 FQNEAQ (reference sequence). V shed 4 bases and J shed 4 bases, with 7 bases lying between them. CDR3 in DNA: TGTGCCAGCAGCTCCCGGCGCACTGAAGCTTTCTTT. Its translation is CASSSRRTEAFF.

The chain employs TRBV20-1 and TRBJ1-1; no reliable D call. From germline, CDR1 is DFQATT and CDR2 SNEGSKA (reference sequence). This CDR3 spans 11 amino acids. The V end lost 3 bases, the J end lost 10 bases, and 12 bases lay between the germline ends. In DNA form, the CDR3 reads TGCAGTGCTAGGACTGGGGTCGGAGCTTTCTTT. Translating gives CSARTGVGAFF.

The J gene is TRBJ1-1, the V gene TRBV5-8; maybe TRBD1 (5 bases). The V end lost 3 bases, the J end lost 1 base, and 13 bases lay between the germline ends. The CDR3 is 15 residues long. Germline V CDR1 and CDR2: SGHTS, YDEGEE. CDR3 DNA: TGTGCCAGCAGCTCCCTGCGGGGGTGGAACACTGAAGCTTTCTTT. It codes for CASSSLRGWNTEAFF.

The chain joins TRBV29-1 to TRBJ1-2; unclear D gene. The ends were cut back, 1 base at V and 5 bases at J, with 14 bases in the middle. This CDR3 region has 14 residues. Germline V CDR1 and CDR2: SQVTM, ANQGSEA. The CDR3, as DNA: TGCAGCGTTGAAGTTGTGTATAGGTCTTATGGCTACACCTTC. Residues: CSVEVVYRSYGYTF.

The chain recombines TRBV18 with TRBJ2-2; 7 nucleotides match TRBD1. V gave up 5 bases and J gave up 6 bases; unmatched junction bases: 3. The CDR3 sequence is 13 residues long. CDR1 is KGHSH and CDR2 is LQKENI in the germline V gene. CDR3 in DNA: TGTGCCAGCTCAGTGACAGGGCCCGGGGAGCTGTTTTTT. Its protein is CASSVTGPGELFF.